These 3 T cell receptor beta chains were sequenced from one sample in a study of PD-1 blockade in classical Hodgkin lymphoma. Profiled with immunoSEQ multiplex PCR; TCRdb holds only in-frame clones, not every one. Among 20,000 to 25,000 clones listed, approximately 77% were seen once. Time point reported: cycle 4 day 1 (C4D1), after 5 to 7 weeks of nivolumab. No patient escaped relapse after autologous stem cell transplantation, and brentuximab vedotin exposure varied. The sample was peripheral blood mononuclear cells (PBMCs), taken before the fourth cycle of nivolumab. The receptor set was obtained from a human donor with classical Hodgkin lymphoma.

The chain links TRBV2 to TRBJ1-4, with 9 bases matching TRBD1. This CDR3 is 14 amino acids long. V trimming: 7 bases; J trimming: 7 bases; junction bases outside the gene matches: 7. In germline, CDR1 is SNHLY, CDR2 FYNNEI. CDR3 protein: CASIKTGGREKLFF. As DNA, the CDR3 is TGTGCCAGCATCAAGACAGGGGGTCGTGAAAAACTGTTTTTT.

For the CDR3, the DNA is TGCGCCAGCAGCCTTTTCCTGGCTAGCACAGATACGCAGTATTTT. This codes for CASSLFLASTDTQYF. The V and J genes are TRBV4-1 and TRBJ2-3; no clear D gene. Germline loops: CDR1 MGHRA, CDR2 YSYEKL. The CDR3 is 15 amino acids. Trimming took 4 bases from V and 0 from J, leaving 11 bases between them.

The chain combines TRBV23-1 with TRBJ2-3; TRBD2 matches 11 bases. Being an ORF, TRBV23-1 has a function that is uncertain. J was trimmed by 3 bases and V by 4 bases; bases with no gene match: 3. The CDR3 spans 15 residues. DNA of the CDR3: TGCGCCAGCAGTCGTAGCGGGAGGGGGACAGATACGCAGTATTTT. It specifies CASSRSGRGTDTQYF.